The next 3 T cell receptor beta chains were all read from a single sample in a study of cytomegalovirus exposure and HLA in healthy donors. Amplification used 60 Vbeta primers and 13 Jbeta primers. This table comes from immunoSEQ multiplex PCR, and its TCRdb copy is limited to in-frame clones, with some not included. The data hold over 150,000 clones, with around 72% observed a single time. The sequencing input was PBMCs. All receptors derive from a man between 18 and 29 years old in good health and CMV-seronegative.

The rearrangement joins TRBV19 to TRBJ1-2; possibly TRBD1 for D (5 bases). The CDR3 covers 14 residues. Germline CDR1 reads LNHDA; CDR2 reads SQIVND (reference sequence). The V and J ends lost 6 bases and 2 bases respectively, with 13 bases between them. This CDR3 reads CASSLVGLNYGYTF. The CDR3 DNA is TGTGCCAGTAGCTTAGTGGGACTAAACTATGGCTACACCTTC.

The genes are TRBV7-9 and TRBJ2-5; 7 bases are a match to TRBD2. CDR1 and CDR2 (germline): SEHNR, FQNEAQ (reference sequence). Trimming cost V 6 bases and J 4 bases; bases outside gene matches: 5. This CDR3 region has 13 residues. CDR3 nucleotides: TGTGCCAGCAGGTTACGCGGGAGAGAGACCCAGTACTTC. This sequence encodes CASRLRGRETQYF. The full variable domain, its missing parts supplied by reference TRBV7-9 and TRBJ2-5, is DTGVSQNPRHKITKRGQNVTFRCDPISEHNRLYWYRQTLGQGPEFLTYFQNEAQLEKSRLLSDRFSAERPKGSFSTLEIQRTEQGDSAMYLCASRLRGRETQYFGPGTRLLVL.

V usage is TRBV7-9 and J usage is TRBJ2-5; TRBD1 matches 7 bases. Germline lookup yields CDR1 SEHNR and CDR2 FQNEAQ (reference sequence). The CDR3 sequence is 14 residues long. V was pared by 5 bases and J by 5 bases, with 8 bases of the junction left unmatched. The CDR3 spells CASSPTGLVETQYF. The CDR3 DNA sequence: TGTGCCAGCAGCCCGACAGGGTTGGTGGAGACCCAGTACTTC.